This entry is about one T cell receptor beta chain. Its antigen is still unknown. Base qualities are not at hand, and no much larger clone is one base apart. The source of the sample is a study of vaccination effects on CD4 cells after COVID-19 (dated by TCRdb to the early 2020s). For the wider study: Two doses of either the BNT162b2 or the mRNA-1273 mRNA SARS-CoV-2 vaccine were administered to participants. SARS-CoV-2 spike-specific CD4+ TCR repertoires from before and after mRNA vaccination were compared in COVID-19 convalescent patients and in infection-naive vaccine recipients. Pre-vaccine samples from a couple of convalescent patients were drawn 16 days and one week before the first dose, 142 and 148 days after COVID-19 diagnosis. In the study, cultures from other donors were sequenced using the Oncomine TCR Beta short-read assay on an Illumina iSeq 100. A total of roughly 9 COVID-19 convalescent patients and several SARS-CoV-2-naive healthy vaccine recipients were included in the full study.

The library was obtained by the immunoSEQ multiplex PCR assay. TCR beta CDR3 sequencing was performed on DNA from the cultured, isolated CD4+ T cells. Regarding the original processing steps: Non-productive TCR sequences were removed and reads were trimmed to the CDR3 region, keeping CDR3s of at least 7 amino acids. The MANAFEST web app was used to identify antigen-specific clonotypes by comparing expansion in peptide wells with expansion in reference cultures. For clones to be considered positive, expansion at FDR<0.05 versus reference and all other wells, an odds ratio above 5, and a frequency above 0.1% in two replicate wells were required. A clonotype was defined as cross-reactive if the clonotype was significantly expanded both in SARS-CoV-2 spike wells and in at least one common cold coronavirus spike condition. Using the stringdist R package, CDR3 similarity was measured by Levenshtein distance, and unrooted trees were constructed with ape in R 3.6.1. Not all clones reach the TCRdb copy of this immuneACCESS table, which keeps in-frame sequences only. Checked studies attribute under half of the gap to unresolved V genes and leave the rest unexplained. V, J and clone size are those of that table, while D and trimming were read from the DNA. The sample includes about 70,000 clones, with over 65% observed a single time. About 5% of the sample is in the top ten clones.

Results the study describes overall, beyond this receptor: The study was limited by a small number of convalescent patients, and early post-infection timepoints were lacking. In convalescent patients, the post-vaccine spike-reactive repertoire was composed mainly of new vaccine-induced clones that were largely distinct from infection-induced clones. At late post-vaccination timepoints, both infection-induced and vaccine-induced clones showed marked clonal contraction, consistent with waning T cell responses.

The ViraFEST assay stimulated PBMC with viral peptide pools and then used TCR sequencing to identify antigen-specific CD4+ T cell clonotypes by expansion. After less than 13 days of culture, CD4+ T cells were isolated with the EasySep CD4+ T cell isolation kit. Convalescent patients had PCR-confirmed SARS-CoV-2 infection between March and December 2020, before Alpha, Beta and Delta variants emerged in the United States. Some 2 million PBMC per well were cultured with approximately 10 ug/ml peptides in IMDM containing 5% human AB serum, about 9.6 IU/ml IL-2 and gentamicin. An HIV-1 Nef peptide pool was used as the negative control culture condition. On days 3 and 7, half of the culture medium was replaced with fresh IL-2-containing medium. Unless noted otherwise, every peptide stimulation condition was grown in triplicate wells. PBMC were separated from whole blood using Ficoll-Paque Plus gradient centrifugation and were then either cryopreserved at -140C or used fresh. The QIAamp micro DNA kit was used to extract genomic DNA from the cultured CD4+ T cells.

From the cysteine up to the phenylalanine, the CDR3 has a length of 13 residues. The sequence is cut down to CDR3 DNA, 39 bases in frame from base 1. V is cut by 5 bases and J by 5 bases, and the space between the germline ends is 12 bases. The germline V gene sets CDR1 to SGHTA and CDR2 to FQGNSA. The V and J segments used are TRBV7-2 and TRBJ1-2, with the D segment identity uncertain. This specimen was CD4+ T cells from PBMCs cultured with HIV peptides, taken before COVID-19 vaccination. The sample's cell subset or site label, in plain terms: HIV-1 Nef peptide pool negative control/reference culture. The clonotype was recovered from a human donor who had a prior SARS-CoV-2 infection. The CDR3 reads as follows: CASSPRAGYGYTF. The sequence in DNA is TGTGCCAGCAGCCCCCGAGCGGGGTATGGCTACACCTTC.